This entry describes one T cell receptor beta chain. No cognate antigen has been identified for it. No base-level quality is on record; no much larger clone is a single base apart. This sample was taken from a study of human T cells and chemical hapten exposure (dated by TCRdb to about 2021). For context, the study as a whole: For sensitization, 2% DPC in acetone was applied to a 2 cm by 2 cm area of upper inner arm skin. Patch testing was done on the upper back using Finn chambers containing 0.01% DPC, and results were scored after 6 days according to International Contact Dermatitis Research Group standards. Throughout the approximately 25-week study period, patients were also given weekly therapeutic DPC doses on the scalp. The libraries were sequenced as a pool, and the TCR yield per sample differed mostly because of small variations in library volumes within the pool. The study tracked peripheral blood TCR repertoire changes in vivo during primary and secondary sensitization to the hapten diphenylcyclopropenone (DPC) in alopecia patients. Blood for TCR sequencing was provided by twenty-nine alopecia patients at one to four time points (pre-sensitization, 2, 6 and 24 weeks). Alopecia areata with under or over 50% scalp involvement, alopecia totalis and alopecia universalis were represented in the patient cohort, which was mostly female. Blood samples were taken from patients before sensitization (week 0) and at 2, 6 and about 24 weeks after DPC sensitization. General study outcomes and caveats: A positive correlation was found between the number of PT1 expanded TCRs and patch test score, with significance reached at thresholds 8, 16 and 32 but not 4. After repeated subsampling, changes were observed in the strength of the expansion versus patch-test correlation and in the threshold at which the correlation became significant. Expanded TCRs formed significantly more large CDR3 similarity clusters than pre-sensitization or healthy control sets, consistent with antigen-driven responses. The number of TCRs above 1 in 1000 frequency did not change with DPC sensitization; there was no evidence of global repertoire structure alterations. Alopecia, a presumed autoimmune disease, was present in all patients, so the immune response of the patients might differ from that of healthy individuals.

This specimen's time point label, interpreted: patch test 3, about 24 weeks after DPC sensitization. The sample's treatment or condition label, in plain terms: therapeutic diphenylcyclopropenone sensitization with weekly scalp DPC. Blood at each patch-test visit was drawn before the patch test was applied. Patients were eligible if aged 18 to 70, diagnosed with alopecia and judged suitable for DPC therapy, and pregnant patients were excluded. Unfractionated whole blood was collected in Tempus Blood RNA tubes, and total RNA was extracted from that blood. The library was made by RACE. TCRdb records NextSeq 500 as the sequencer. During library preparation, unique molecular identifiers were attached to individual cDNA molecules so that TCRs could be counted quantitatively and reproducibly. From each blood RNA sample, both TCR alpha and TCR beta chains were sequenced. Turning to the authors' computational methods: The median number of TCRs per sample was around 100,000, ranging from about 23,224 to 700,000. The Decombinator software suite was used to annotate the V, J and CDR3 of the TCR reads. To make PS versus PT1 abundance plots, every sample was subsampled to the same number of TCRs (28,000). Expanded TCRs were defined as absent before sensitization and observed at least eight times at the 2-week time point. TCRdb ran its own pipeline on the public reads, namely fastp trimming at Q25 and MiXCR clone calling, and kept in-frame beta chains. Rows are combined by CDR3 protein, so each entry shows the most common genes and DNA. V and J calls and clone size were set by TCRdb, not the authors. Present in this sample are roughly 100,000 distinct CDR3 sequences, under 35% of which were seen just once. The ten biggest clones cover about 2.7% of the sample.

From the cysteine up to the phenylalanine, the CDR3 has a length of 21 residues. CDR3 DNA only is kept here, 63 bases in frame from base 1. V lost 5 bases and J lost 0 bases; the stretch between them is 31 bases long. From a lookup of the germline V gene (reference sequence), CDR1 and CDR2 are SEHNR and FQNEAQ. This chain joins TRBV7-9 to TRBJ2-5; the D region is possibly TRBD1 or TRBD2, each matching across 9 bases. The sequence derives from a man in his forties with alopecia areata. Some clones in this sample may be carry-over from other donors' samples. Sample: whole blood, taken in connection with sensitization to the hapten diphenylcyclopropenone (DPC). The CDR3 region has the sequence CASSIGQGRMLAGLYQETQYF. In nucleotides, the sequence is TGTGCCAGCAGCATAGGACAGGGGCGAATGCTAGCGGGATTGTACCAAGAGACCCAGTACTTC.